This TCR beta chain was identified during a study of shared clonotypes between healthy human individuals. Points from the study as a whole: Naive subsets generally exceeded memory subsets in estimated richness.

Method: immunoSEQ multiplex PCR; TCRdb's copy keeps in-frame clones and lacks some. The sample gives 2 million to 2.5 million clones, roughly 96% of which show up once; more than 0.1% is in the top ten. To note about this clone: The antigen is not known. The same CDR3 also results from other DNA sequences found in this sample.

Per germline, CDR1 GTSNPN and CDR2 SVGIG (reference sequence). This CDR3 has 11 amino acids. Trimming took 2 bases from V and 4 from J, leaving 3 bases between them. Sequenced sample: naive CD4+ T cells sorted from blood. Subset of the sample: CD45RA+ positively selected. The TCR was taken from a man aged 18-30 years in good health. The chain joins TRBV30 to TRBJ2-1; D gene ambiguous. The CDR3 is CAWSIYNEQFF. CDR3 DNA: TGTGCCTGGAGTATTTACAATGAGCAGTTCTTC.